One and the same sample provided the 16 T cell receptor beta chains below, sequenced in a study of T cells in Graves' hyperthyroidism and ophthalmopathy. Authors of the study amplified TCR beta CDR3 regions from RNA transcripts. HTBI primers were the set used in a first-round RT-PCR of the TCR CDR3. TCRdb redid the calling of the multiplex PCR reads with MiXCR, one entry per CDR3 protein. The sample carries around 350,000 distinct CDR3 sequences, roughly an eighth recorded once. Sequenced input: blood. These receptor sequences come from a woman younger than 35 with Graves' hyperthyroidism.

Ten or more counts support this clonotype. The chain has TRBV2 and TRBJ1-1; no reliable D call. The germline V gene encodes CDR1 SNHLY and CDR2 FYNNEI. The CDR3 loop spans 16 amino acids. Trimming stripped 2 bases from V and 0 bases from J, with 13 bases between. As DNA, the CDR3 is TGTGCCAGCAGTGAAATAAGGGTGACAATGAACACTGAAGCTTTCTTT. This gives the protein CASSEIRVTMNTEAFF.

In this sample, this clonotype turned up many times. CDR3: CASSYPGTPFSGNTIYF. As DNA, the CDR3 is TGTGCCAGCAGCTATCCCGGGACACCCTTCTCTGGAAACACCATATATTTT. The rearrangement links TRBV28 to TRBJ1-3; tentative D call: TRBD1 (6 bases). This CDR3 has 17 residues. V lost 6 bases and J 0 bases, leaving 18 bases between the germline ends. Germline-derived CDR1 and CDR2 are MDHEN and SYDVKM.

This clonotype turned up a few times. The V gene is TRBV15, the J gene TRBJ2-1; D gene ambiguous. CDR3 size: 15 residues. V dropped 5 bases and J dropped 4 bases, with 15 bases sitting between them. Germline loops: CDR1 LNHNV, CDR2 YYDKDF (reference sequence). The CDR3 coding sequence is TGTGCCACCAGCCGAGGCGGCGGCTGGTACAATGAGCAGTTCTTC. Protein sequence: CATSRGGGWYNEQFF.

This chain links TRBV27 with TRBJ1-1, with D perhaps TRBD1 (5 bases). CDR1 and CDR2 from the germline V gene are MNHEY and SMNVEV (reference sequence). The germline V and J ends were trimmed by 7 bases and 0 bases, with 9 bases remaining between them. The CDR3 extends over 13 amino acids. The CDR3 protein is CASNGGLNTEAFF. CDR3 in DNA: TGTGCCAGCAATGGGGGGTTGAACACTGAAGCTTTCTTT.

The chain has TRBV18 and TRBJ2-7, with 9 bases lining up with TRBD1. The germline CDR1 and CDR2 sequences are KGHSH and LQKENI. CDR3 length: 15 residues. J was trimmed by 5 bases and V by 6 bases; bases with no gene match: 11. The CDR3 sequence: CASSSADRGSHEQYF. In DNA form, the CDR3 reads TGTGCCAGCTCCTCAGCGGACAGGGGTTCCCACGAGCAGTACTTC.

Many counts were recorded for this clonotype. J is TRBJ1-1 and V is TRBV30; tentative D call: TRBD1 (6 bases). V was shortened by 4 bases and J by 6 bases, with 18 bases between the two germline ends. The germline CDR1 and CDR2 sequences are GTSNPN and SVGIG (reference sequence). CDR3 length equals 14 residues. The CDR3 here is CAWKRTAVGPEAFF. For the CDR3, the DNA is TGTGCCTGGAAAAGGACAGCGGTCGGCCCTGAAGCTTTCTTT.

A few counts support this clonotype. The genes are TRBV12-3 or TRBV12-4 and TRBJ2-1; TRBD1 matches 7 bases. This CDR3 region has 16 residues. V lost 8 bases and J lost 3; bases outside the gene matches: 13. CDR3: CASSGLPGQNYNEQFF. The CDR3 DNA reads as TGTGCCAGCTCCGGCCTACCGGGACAGAACTACAATGAGCAGTTCTTC.

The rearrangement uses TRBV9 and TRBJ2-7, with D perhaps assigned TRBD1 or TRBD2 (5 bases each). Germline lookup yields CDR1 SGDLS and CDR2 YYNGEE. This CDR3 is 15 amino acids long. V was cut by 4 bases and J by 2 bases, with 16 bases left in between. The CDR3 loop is CASSRWRGATYEQYF. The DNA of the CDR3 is TGTGCCAGCAGCCGTTGGAGAGGGGCAACCTACGAGCAGTACTTC. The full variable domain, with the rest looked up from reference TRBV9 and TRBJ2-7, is DSGVTQTPKHLITATGQRVTLRCSPRSGDLSVYWYQQSLDQGLQFLIQYYNGEERAKGNILERFSAQQFPDLHSELNLSSLELGDSALYFCASSRWRGATYEQYFGPGTRLTVT.

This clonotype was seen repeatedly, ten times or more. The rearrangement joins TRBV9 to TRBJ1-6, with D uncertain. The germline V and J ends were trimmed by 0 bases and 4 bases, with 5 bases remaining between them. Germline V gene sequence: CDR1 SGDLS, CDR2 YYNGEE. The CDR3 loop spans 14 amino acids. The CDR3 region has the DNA TGTGCCAGCAGCGTAGTCGGGTATAATTCACCCCTCCACTTT. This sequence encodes CASSVVGYNSPLHF.

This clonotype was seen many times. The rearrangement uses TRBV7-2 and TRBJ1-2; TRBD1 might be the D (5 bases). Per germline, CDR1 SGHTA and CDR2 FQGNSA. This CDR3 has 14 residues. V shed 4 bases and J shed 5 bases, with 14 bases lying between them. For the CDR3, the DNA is TGTGCCAGCAGCTCGGGACTGGCTGGGTATGGCTACACCTTC. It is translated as CASSSGLAGYGYTF.

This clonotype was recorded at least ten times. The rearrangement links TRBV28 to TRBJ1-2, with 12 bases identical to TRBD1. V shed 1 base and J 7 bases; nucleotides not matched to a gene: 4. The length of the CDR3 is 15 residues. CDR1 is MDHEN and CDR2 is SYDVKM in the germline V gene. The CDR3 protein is CASSLSGTGGGGYTF. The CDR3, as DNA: TGTGCCAGCAGTTTATCTGGGACAGGGGGCGGTGGCTACACCTTC.

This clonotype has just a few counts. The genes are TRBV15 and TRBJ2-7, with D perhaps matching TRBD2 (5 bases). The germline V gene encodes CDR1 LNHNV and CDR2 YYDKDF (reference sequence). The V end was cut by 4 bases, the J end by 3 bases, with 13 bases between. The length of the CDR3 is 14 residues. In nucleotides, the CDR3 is TGTGCCACCAGCATCGGACTCCAGTTCTACGAGCAGTACTTC. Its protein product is CATSIGLQFYEQYF.

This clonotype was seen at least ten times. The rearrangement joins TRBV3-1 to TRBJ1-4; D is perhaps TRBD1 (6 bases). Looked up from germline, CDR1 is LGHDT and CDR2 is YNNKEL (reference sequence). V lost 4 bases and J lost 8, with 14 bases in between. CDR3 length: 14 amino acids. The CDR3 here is CASSPRRGGEKLFF. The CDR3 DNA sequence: TGTGCCAGCAGCCCCCGCAGGGGAGGAGAAAAACTGTTTTTT.

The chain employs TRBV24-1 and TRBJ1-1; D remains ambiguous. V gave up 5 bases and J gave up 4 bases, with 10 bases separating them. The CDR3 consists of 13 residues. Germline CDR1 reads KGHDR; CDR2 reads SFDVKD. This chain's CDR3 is CATSGAVFTEAFF. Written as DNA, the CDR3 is TGTGCCACCAGTGGGGCCGTGTTCACTGAAGCTTTCTTT.

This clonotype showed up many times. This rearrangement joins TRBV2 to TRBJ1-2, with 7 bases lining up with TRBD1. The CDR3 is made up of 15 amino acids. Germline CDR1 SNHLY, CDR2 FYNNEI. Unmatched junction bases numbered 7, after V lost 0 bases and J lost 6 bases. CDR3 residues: CASSEAEGASNGYTF. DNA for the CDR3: TGTGCCAGCAGTGAAGCGGAGGGGGCATCAAATGGCTACACCTTC.

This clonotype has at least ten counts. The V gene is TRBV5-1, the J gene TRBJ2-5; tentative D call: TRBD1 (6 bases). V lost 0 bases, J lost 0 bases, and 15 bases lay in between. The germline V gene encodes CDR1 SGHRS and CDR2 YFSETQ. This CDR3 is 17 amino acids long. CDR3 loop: CASSLGTGTPDQETQYF. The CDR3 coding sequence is TGCGCCAGCAGCTTGGGGACCGGGACACCAGACCAAGAGACCCAGTACTTC. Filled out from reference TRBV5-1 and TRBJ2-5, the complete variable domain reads KAGVTQTPRYLIKTRGQQVTLSCSPISGHRSVSWYQQTPGQGLQFLFEYFSETQRNKGNFPGRFSGRQFSNSRSEMNVSTLELGDSALYLCASSLGTGTPDQETQYFGPGTRLLVL.